The clone carrying this T cell receptor (beta chain) has ten or more counts. The antigen remains unidentified. Amplified TCR beta CDR3 regions came from RNA transcripts. HTBI primers were employed in a first-round RT-PCR of the TCR CDR3. TCRdb called the multiplex PCR reads again in MiXCR, with one record for every CDR3 protein. The sample shows about 400,000 distinct CDR3 sequences, just under 15% of them seen only once. The entry originates in a study of T cells in Graves' hyperthyroidism and ophthalmopathy. The overall study: The authors collected peripheral blood at initial diagnosis, before any treatment. Study results and caveats: Appearing also in blood were most of the thyroid clonotypes expanded above 0.001.

CDR3 size: 12 residues. Germline lookup yields CDR1 MDHEN and CDR2 SYDVKM. V shed 3 bases and J shed 6 bases, with 8 bases lying between them. Uncontrolled infection, other autoimmune disease, pregnancy or lactation led to exclusion. The source is a woman aged 25-40 years with Graves' hyperthyroidism. Sequenced sample: blood. The chain uses TRBV28 and TRBJ2-5, with D maybe TRBD2 (6 bases). CDR3 coding DNA: TGTGCCAGCAGTTTCCGGGAGCAGACCCAGTACTTC. Residues: CASSFREQTQYF.